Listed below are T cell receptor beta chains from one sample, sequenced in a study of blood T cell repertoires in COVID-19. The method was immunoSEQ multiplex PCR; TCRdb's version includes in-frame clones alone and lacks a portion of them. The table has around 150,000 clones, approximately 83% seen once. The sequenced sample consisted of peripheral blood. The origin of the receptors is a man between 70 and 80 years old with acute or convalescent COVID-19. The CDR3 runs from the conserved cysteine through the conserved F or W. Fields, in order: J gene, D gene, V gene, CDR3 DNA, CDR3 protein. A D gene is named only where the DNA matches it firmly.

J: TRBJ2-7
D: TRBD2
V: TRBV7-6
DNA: TGTGCCAGCAGCCTCTCACTAGCGGCCTCCTACGAGCAGTACTTC
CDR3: CASSLSLAASYEQYF

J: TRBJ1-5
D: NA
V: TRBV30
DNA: TGTGCCTGGAGTGTTTCAGGGAGGCGCAATCAGCCCCAGCATTTT
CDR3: CAWSVSGRRNQPQHF

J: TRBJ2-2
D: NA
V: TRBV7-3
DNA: TGTGCCAGCAGCCCTGCAGGGGCGGGCACCGGGGAGCTGTTTTTT
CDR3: CASSPAGAGTGELFF

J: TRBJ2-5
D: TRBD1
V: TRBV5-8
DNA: TGTGCCGGCTCTCCACGGGACAGGGGGCTGAAGACCCAGTACTTC
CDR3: CAGSPRDRGLKTQYF

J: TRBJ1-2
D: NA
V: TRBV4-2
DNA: TGTGCCAGCAGCCCCCCCACAGTCTATGGCTACACCTTC
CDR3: CASSPPTVYGYTF

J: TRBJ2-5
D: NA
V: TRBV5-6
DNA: TGTGCCAGCAGCTTGGGGGGACTGGGGAGCCAAGAGACCCAGTACTTC
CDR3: CASSLGGLGSQETQYF

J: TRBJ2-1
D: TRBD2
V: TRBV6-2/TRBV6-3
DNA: TGTGCCAGCAGTGGACTAGGACGAAGCGTTGAGCAGTTCTTC
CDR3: CASSGLGRSVEQFF

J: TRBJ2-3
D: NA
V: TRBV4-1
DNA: TGCGCCAGCAGCCAAGATCTCGCGGGGAGGCCCACAGATACGCAGTATTTT
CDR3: CASSQDLAGRPTDTQYF

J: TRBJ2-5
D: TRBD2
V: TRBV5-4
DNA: TGTGCCAGCAGCTTGGGGTATGGCGGGGGGGAGACCCAGTACTTC
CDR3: CASSLGYGGGETQYF

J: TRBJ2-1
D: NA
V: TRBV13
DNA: TGTGCCAGCAGCCGAGAGTACAATGAGCAGTTCTTC
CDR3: CASSREYNEQFF